One sample yielded the 15 T cell receptor beta chains listed below, sequenced in a study of blood T cell repertoires in COVID-19. Profiled with immunoSEQ multiplex PCR; TCRdb holds only in-frame clones, not every one. The table has 150,000 to 200,000 clones, roughly nine tenths seen once. The material sequenced was peripheral blood. These receptors all stem from a man aged 45-60 years with acute or convalescent COVID-19.

This chain uses TRBV6-1 with TRBJ1-5; D is perhaps TRBD1 (5 bases). V dropped 3 bases and J dropped 5 bases, with 8 bases sitting between them. Germline V CDR1 and CDR2: MNHNS, SASEGT. The CDR3 runs 13 residues. This CDR3 reads CASSDGGDQPQHF. CDR3 nucleotides: TGTGCCAGCAGTGACGGGGGAGATCAGCCCCAGCATTTT.

The CDR3 nucleotides are TGTGCCATCAGTGCTGGCGGAGCTGGGTATGGCTACACCTTC. Its translation is CAISAGGAGYGYTF. This sequence joins TRBV10-3 and TRBJ1-2; no firm D call. Trimming shortened V by 4 bases and J by 5 bases, and 14 bases separated the two germline ends. Germline assignment: CDR1 ENHRY and CDR2 SYGVKD. This CDR3 comprises 14 residues.

The rearrangement uses TRBV7-2 and TRBJ2-2, with a possible D match to TRBD1 (6 bases). Germline values: CDR1 SGHTA, CDR2 FQGNSA. This CDR3 has 17 amino acids. The V gene lost 1 base and the J gene lost 3 bases, with 15 bases spanning the gap. For the CDR3, the DNA is TGTGCCAGCAGCTTAGAGGTGGGCAGGGGTTACACCGGGGAGCTGTTTTTT. Protein sequence: CASSLEVGRGYTGELFF.

The chain uses TRBV2 and TRBJ1-2; no reliable D call. The germline V gene encodes CDR1 SNHLY and CDR2 FYNNEI. This CDR3 region has 15 residues. V was clipped by 3 bases and J by 4 bases, with 15 bases between them. The CDR3 region has the DNA TGTGCCAGCAGTGATCCCACAGCGGTCGGCTATGGCTACACCTTC. Protein sequence: CASSDPTAVGYGYTF.

This sequence joins TRBV11-2 and TRBJ1-1; 9 bases align to TRBD1. The length of the CDR3 is 14 residues. V gave up 1 base and J gave up 7 bases; unmatched junction bases: 4. Germline V CDR1 and CDR2: SGHAT, FQNNGV. The CDR3 bases are TGTGCCAGCAGCTTAGGACACAGGGGGCTTGAAGCTTTCTTT. Its protein product is CASSLGHRGLEAFF.

The genes are TRBV24-1 and TRBJ2-1; 9 bases agree with TRBD1. V was clipped by 9 bases and J by 1 base; unmatched bases: 15. CDR1 is KGHDR, CDR2 SFDVKD, per germline. CDR3 length equals 18 residues. CDR3 residues: CATLAGQGGYKSYNEQFF. The CDR3 bases are TGTGCCACCTTGGCGGGACAGGGTGGTTATAAGTCCTACAATGAGCAGTTCTTC.

The chain joins TRBV24-1 to TRBJ2-3, with D perhaps TRBD1 (6 bases). The V gene's germline CDR1 is KGHDR and CDR2 SFDVKD. V was shortened by 7 bases and J by 3 bases, with 7 bases between the two germline ends. The CDR3 covers 12 residues. Here the CDR3 reads CATSQGTDTQYF. CDR3 DNA: TGTGCCACCAGCCAGGGGACAGATACGCAGTATTTT.

J is TRBJ1-1 and V is TRBV4-1, with 9 nucleotides matching TRBD1. CDR1 MGHRA and CDR2 YSYEKL come from the germline V gene. V gave up 0 bases and J gave up 7 bases; unmatched junction bases: 12. This CDR3 comprises 17 residues. For the CDR3, the DNA is TGCGCCAGCAGCCAAGAGCTCCCCGGGACAGGGAACCATGAAGCTTTCTTT. As protein: CASSQELPGTGNHEAFF.

The V gene is TRBV27, the J gene TRBJ1-1; tentative D call: TRBD1 (6 bases). V was clipped by 8 bases and J by 1 base, with 17 bases between them. Per germline, CDR1 MNHEY and CDR2 SMNVEV (reference sequence). The CDR3 contains 15 residues. The CDR3 loop is CASVKLRDTNTEAFF. The DNA of the CDR3 is TGTGCCAGCGTAAAACTCAGGGACACGAACACTGAAGCTTTCTTT.

This clone was recorded only once. The J gene is TRBJ2-5, the V gene TRBV5-4; a possible D gene is TRBD2 (6 bases). Trimming shortened V by 0 bases and J by 5 bases, and 11 bases separated the two germline ends. The CDR3 loop spans 14 amino acids. Germline V lookup: CDR1 SGHNT, CDR2 YYREEE (reference sequence). In DNA form, the CDR3 reads TGTGCCAGCAGCTTGGGATCGGGGAGGGAGACCCAGTACTTC. Translated, it gives CASSLGSGRETQYF.

The V and J genes are TRBV4-1 and TRBJ2-5, with TRBD1 identical over 7 bases. V shed 1 base, J shed 2 bases, and the junction held 1 base outside the gene matches. Germline V gene data show CDR1 as MGHRA and CDR2 as YSYEKL. The CDR3 is made up of 14 amino acids. CDR3 in DNA: TGCGCCAGCAGCCAAGGGGGACAGCAAGAGACCCAGTACTTC. Translating it yields CASSQGGQQETQYF.

The chain carries TRBV28 and TRBJ2-3; 9 nucleotides line up with TRBD2. There are 18 residues in the CDR3. Germline CDR1 is MDHEN and CDR2 is SYDVKM. The trim removed 2 bases at V and 4 bases at J, leaving 13 bases unmatched. CDR3 bases: TGTGCCAGCAGTTTACCAGAAGGGAGCGGGAGGTCGGCAGATACGCAGTATTTT. This translates into CASSLPEGSGRSADTQYF.

V gene TRBV18 combines with J gene TRBJ1-3; D is possibly TRBD1 (5 bases). The CDR3 consists of 14 residues. Germline values: CDR1 KGHSH, CDR2 LQKENI. The V end lost 3 bases, the J end lost 2 bases, and 8 bases lay between the germline ends. In DNA form, the CDR3 reads TGTGCCAGCTCACCCGGGACTGCTGGAAACACCATATATTTT. Protein product: CASSPGTAGNTIYF.

The rearrangement links TRBV9 to TRBJ2-2; TRBD2 matches at 7 bases. Trimming took 4 bases from V and 1 from J; bases not matched to a gene: 7. The V gene's germline CDR1 is SGDLS and CDR2 YYNGEE. The CDR3 is 16 amino acids. This CDR3 is CASSRAGVKNTGELFF. DNA of the CDR3: TGTGCCAGCAGCAGGGCGGGAGTTAAGAACACCGGGGAGCTGTTTTTT.

The chain joins TRBV5-8 to TRBJ1-1; TRBD1 matches at 8 bases. This CDR3 contains 15 residues. The junction had 6 bases not matched to a gene; V was cut back by 0 bases and J by 5 bases. Per germline, CDR1 SGHTS and CDR2 YDEGEE. CDR3 coding DNA: TGTGCCAGCAGCTTGGGCGCAGGGGGCGTTACTGAAGCTTTCTTT. Amino acid sequence: CASSLGAGGVTEAFF.